The count of the clone carrying this T cell receptor beta chain is one. The record originates from a study of cytotoxic CD8 clonotypes in ibrutinib-treated CLL. CDR3 length equals 19 residues. J gave up 3 bases and V 4 bases, and 19 bases lay outside the gene matches. TCRdb's copy holds only in-frame clones and misses some; the assay was immunoSEQ multiplex PCR. The sample records hundreds of thousands of clones, roughly 70% being singletons. This receptor was taken from a human donor with chronic lymphocytic leukemia. The chain joins TRBV5-3 to TRBJ1-5; TRBD1 matches at 7 bases. TRBV5-3 is treated as an ORF (open reading frame) with a function not yet certain. The sequencing used PBMCs, collected after 24 months of ibrutinib treatment. The CDR3 DNA reads as TGTGCCAGAAGCCCGATTTCCCCTTTTACAGGGGACAACAATCAGCCCCAGCATTTT. Translation: CARSPISPFTGDNNQPQHF.